This TCR beta chain comes out of a study of cytomegalovirus exposure and HLA in healthy donors. Findings of the study overall: Rare sequences made up most TCRs, while some public TCRs were found in many donors.

Germline V gene data show CDR1 as SNHLY and CDR2 as FYNNEI. V lost 7 bases, J lost 0 bases, and 6 bases stayed unmatched. The CDR3 is 14 residues long. 13 Jbeta primers and 60 Vbeta primers were used for the PCR. Using immunoSEQ multiplex PCR, the repertoire was profiled, and TCRdb retains in-frame clones only, with some absent. Of some 120,000 clones detected, around 80% appear once; the ten largest clones hold approximately 5%. A word on this clone: Antigen unknown.

The source material was PBMCs. This sequence originates from a young man in good health and CMV-seronegative. The rearrangement joins TRBV2 to TRBJ2-7; 7 bases match TRBD1. CDR3 in DNA: TGTGCCAGCATTCCGGGACAGAGCTCCTACGAGCAGTACTTC. Protein: CASIPGQSSYEQYF.